This T cell receptor (beta chain) was sequenced in a study of cytomegalovirus exposure and HLA in healthy donors. With 0 bases removed from V and 8 bases from J, the gap between germline ends came to 19 bases. The CDR3 sequence is 16 residues long. Germline V gives CDR1 MGHRA, CDR2 YSYEKL. The PCR contained 60 Vbeta and 13 Jbeta primers. The method was immunoSEQ multiplex PCR; TCRdb's version includes in-frame clones alone and lacks a portion of them. The sample consists of 85,000 to 110,000 clones, approximately 72% of them appearing once. The sequence was collected from a woman aged 50 to 60 in good health and CMV-seronegative. Sequencing was carried out using PBMCs. The chain employs TRBV4-1 and TRBJ1-1; D ambiguous. The CDR3 sequence: CASSQDGNIPGGEAFF. For the CDR3, the DNA is TGCGCCAGCAGCCAAGATGGAAACATCCCAGGTGGGGAAGCTTTCTTT.